This record looks at one T cell receptor beta chain sequence and its context. Its specificity is unknown. This record comes from a study of T cells in Graves' hyperthyroidism and ophthalmopathy. Study details: Peripheral blood was secured at the point of initial diagnosis, before any treatment. Study conclusions and caveats: A median roughly six months before onset, the model predicted ophthalmopathy.

Authors of the study amplified TCR beta CDR3 regions from RNA transcripts. The TCR CDR3 first-round RT-PCR relied on the HTBI primer set. TCRdb re-called the multiplex PCR reads with MiXCR, one entry per CDR3 protein. This table holds around 350,000 distinct CDR3 sequences, about a sixth found once. Uncontrolled infection, other autoimmune disease, pregnancy or lactation disqualified patients from enrolment. A roughly 10 ml volume of fresh peripheral blood provided the PBMCs. This TCR came from a woman in her thirties with Graves' hyperthyroidism that later progressed to Graves' ophthalmopathy. The sequenced material came from blood.

The CDR3 spells CAWSVSGAGGYTF. Written as DNA, the CDR3 is TGTGCCTGGAGCGTATCTGGGGCGGGTGGCTACACCTTC. This sequence joins TRBV30 and TRBJ1-2; D might be TRBD1 (5 bases). The CDR3 runs 13 residues. V dropped 3 bases and J dropped 7 bases, with 15 bases sitting between them. The germline V gene has CDR1 GTSNPN and CDR2 SVGIG (reference sequence).